This T cell receptor (beta chain) was sequenced during a study of a mutant IDH1 vaccine in newly diagnosed glioma (TCRdb year 2021). Regarding the study in general: Vaccination was initiated 4-6 weeks after radiotherapy alone, or concurrently with temozolomide cycles in the chemotherapy-containing groups. Peripheral blood was collected at six visits: V03 (baseline), V05, V07, V10, V12 and V13. For exploratory analyses, longitudinal TCRB deep sequencing was carried out in about two dozen treated patients wherever samples were available. Prior to enrollment, standard therapy consisting of radiotherapy alone, temozolomide alone, or radiochemotherapy with temozolomide had been administered to patients, with the combination being received by most patients. Of the roughly 34 treated patients, around 60% were male and roughly 40% were female, and a mean age of 40.4 years was recorded. The week-35 safety follow-up was designated visit V12, and the week-47 end of study was designated visit V13. What the research found in general, with its limitations: Immune responses induced by the vaccine were seen in approximately 93% of patients across multiple MHC alleles. Selection of PBMC samples for TCRB deep sequencing was based on availability. According to the authors, sample limitations meant that analyses of patient blood samples could not be reproduced. Pseudoprogression appeared unrelated to alterations in the top peripheral T cell clonotypes detected by TCRB sequencing.

Sample time point, as interpreted from the label and publication: week 35, safety follow-up. Each vaccine dose was 300 ug of a 20-mer mutant IDH1 peptide in Montanide, given subcutaneously with topical imiquimod. Eight vaccinations were administered to patients in weeks 1, 3, 5, 7, 11, 15, 19 and 23, corresponding to visits V03 through V10. Newly diagnosed WHO grade 3 or 4 IDH1-mutant astrocytomas showing loss of nuclear ATRX were present in the donors. The samples were drawn from NOA16, a multicentre, single-arm, open-label phase I trial in Germany that tested a mutant IDH1 peptide vaccine in humans for the first time. Genomic DNA for TCRB sequencing was extracted from EDTA blood using the DNeasy Blood and Tissue Kit. About this clone: The antigen this receptor binds is unknown. There are no base qualities to consult, and no much larger clone falls within one base.

Library creation used the immunoSEQ multiplex PCR assay. Rearranged TCR beta chain sequences were amplified using the hsTCRB Kit according to the manufacturer's protocol. An Illumina MiSeq was used to sequence the TCRB libraries. The paper's data handling went like this. The proprietary platform of the kit vendor was used for demultiplexing, trimming and gene mapping. As stored in TCRdb, this immuneACCESS dataset retains in-frame rearrangements with V and J assigned. A fraction of the clones does not appear; measured against another copy, unresolved V genes explain less than half of the discrepancy, and the remainder lacks a known reason. That table furnishes V, J and clone size, whereas the DNA furnished D and trimming. This sample has just under 70,000 clones in its table, and 80% to 85% of those were observed once. The ten largest clones add up to roughly 12% of the sample. Sequencing was performed on PBMCs, taken from a glioma patient whose treatment included an IDH1 peptide vaccine. The source of this sequence is a man younger than 30 with glioma.

The DNA sequence is given as TGTGCCAGTACCTTACAGGGGTCTCGGCTTGGGAACACTGAAGCTTTCTTT. This gives the protein CASTLQGSRLGNTEAFF. The chain was built from TRBV19 and TRBJ1-1; 7 bases in the middle match TRBD1. Reading from cysteine to phenylalanine, the CDR3 counts 17 amino acids. Only the CDR3 portion is preserved as DNA: 51 bases, with reading frame beginning at the first base. Clipping removes 7 bases from V and 1 base from J, with 15 as the unmatched junction base count. Reading the germline V gene (reference sequence) gives CDR1 LNHDA and CDR2 SQIVND. The reference TRBV19 and TRBJ1-1 proteins fill in what lies around the CDR3, so the full variable domain reads DGGITQSPKYLFRKEGQNVTLSCEQNLNHDAMYWYRQDPGQGLRLIYYSQIVNDFQKGDIAEGYSVSREKKESFPLTVTSAQKNPTAFYLCASTLQGSRLGNTEAFFGQGTRLTVV.